Each of the 14 T cell receptor beta chains below was sequenced from the same sample in a study of long-term antiretroviral therapy in people with HIV. Researchers report immunoSEQ v3.0 was run at survey level. Measured with immunoSEQ multiplex PCR; TCRdb has only the in-frame clones, and not every one. Of tens of thousands of clones listed, roughly four fifths are singletons. The sequencing here drew on unsorted PBMCs, taken 0.3 years after starting antiretroviral therapy. These receptors were collected from a man between 18 and 35 years old with HIV.

This rearrangement joins TRBV4-2 to TRBJ2-7, with 9 bases aligning to TRBD2. Germline V gene lookup returns CDR1 LGHNA and CDR2 YNFKEQ. J lost 5 bases, V lost 0 bases, and 8 bases had no gene match. The CDR3 has 16 residues. This CDR3 is CASSQDLGGGADEQYF. Written as DNA, the CDR3 is TGTGCCAGCAGCCAAGATCTCGGCGGGGGGGCCGACGAGCAGTACTTC.

The V call is TRBV19, the J call TRBJ2-4; D is uncertain. V dropped 3 bases and J dropped 0 bases, with 12 bases sitting between them. This CDR3 has 16 amino acids. Germline V CDR1 and CDR2: LNHDA, SQIVND (reference sequence). The CDR3 nucleotides are TGTGCCAGTAGTATTATCAGCAGTCTAGCCAAAAACATTCAGTACTTC. Translation: CASSIISSLAKNIQYF.

The chain couples TRBV7-2 to TRBJ1-6, with 8 positions matching TRBD1. Germline V CDR1 and CDR2: SGHTA, FQGNSA. The CDR3 runs to 16 residues. V was clipped by 2 bases and J by 7 bases; unmatched bases: 7. The CDR3 DNA reads TGTGCCAGCAGCTTATACCAGGGGGCGACCAATTCACCCCTCCACTTT. Its protein is CASSLYQGATNSPLHF.

This chain joins TRBV7-8 and TRBJ2-7; perhaps TRBD2 as D (5 bases). Germline-derived CDR1 and CDR2 are SGHVS and FQNEAQ. V lost 2 bases to trimming and J lost 4 bases, with 6 bases between them. This CDR3 comprises 12 residues. The CDR3 nucleotides read TGTGCCAGCAGCTTAAGACTATACGAGCAGTACTTC. Its protein product is CASSLRLYEQYF.

The chain recombines TRBV11-2 with TRBJ2-3; 11 bases agree with TRBD1. The CDR3 sequence is 15 residues long. Germline values: CDR1 SGHAT, CDR2 FQNNGV. Trimming removed 5 bases from V and 5 bases from J; junction bases left unmatched: 6. CDR3 sequence (DNA): TGTGCCAGCAGCGCAGGGACAGGGGGGGTAGATACGCAGTATTTT. Translation gives CASSAGTGGVDTQYF.

The V and J genes are TRBV14 and TRBJ1-2; D unclear. CDR3 length equals 13 residues. V was trimmed by 4 bases and J by 5 bases, leaving 11 bases between them. Per germline, CDR1 SGHDN and CDR2 FVKESK. The CDR3 here is CASSPIRKYGYTF. CDR3 coding DNA: TGTGCCAGCAGCCCGATAAGGAAGTATGGCTACACCTTC.

This chain links TRBV28 with TRBJ1-2, with 7 bases aligning to TRBD1. The V gene's germline CDR1 is MDHEN and CDR2 SYDVKM. The length of the CDR3 is 15 residues. Trimming cost V 6 bases and J 2 bases; bases outside gene matches: 9. CDR3: CASSYGRGRNYGYTF. CDR3 sequence (DNA): TGTGCCAGCAGCTACGGGAGGGGGCGCAACTATGGCTACACCTTC.

The chain carries TRBV6-1 and TRBJ1-6; D is unresolved. Trimming shortened V by 3 bases and J by 5 bases, and 8 bases separated the two germline ends. Germline lookup yields CDR1 MNHNS and CDR2 SASEGT. The CDR3 covers 14 residues. CDR3 sequence reads: CASSDGYDNSPLHF. DNA for the CDR3: TGTGCCAGCAGTGATGGATACGATAATTCACCCCTCCACTTT.

This rearrangement joins TRBV15 to TRBJ1-3; D remains unclear. Deletions cut 1 base from V and 3 bases from J, with 13 bases between. In germline, CDR1 is LNHNV, CDR2 YYDKDF (reference sequence). CDR3 size: 16 residues. The CDR3 protein is CATSRVLEGYGNTIYF. The CDR3 nucleotides read TGTGCCACCAGCAGAGTACTGGAAGGTTATGGAAACACCATATATTTT.

This chain links TRBV6-1 with TRBJ1-1; TRBD1 matches at 9 bases. V was clipped by 1 base and J by 1 base; unmatched bases: 13. The CDR3 contains 19 residues. Germline values: CDR1 MNHNS, CDR2 SASEGT. The CDR3 DNA is TGTGCCAGCAGTGAAGTGGGTAGGGGGACAGGGACAAGGAACACTGAAGCTTTCTTT. This codes for CASSEVGRGTGTRNTEAFF.

The rearrangement joins TRBV13 to TRBJ2-2, with no clear D. Trimming stripped 1 base from V and 6 bases from J, with 12 bases between. Germline V gene lookup returns CDR1 PRHDT and CDR2 FYEKMQ (reference sequence). CDR3 length: 15 amino acids. The CDR3 sequence is CASSLVLRKPGELFF. CDR3 DNA: TGTGCCAGCAGCTTAGTACTTCGTAAACCCGGGGAGCTGTTTTTT.

V usage is TRBV27 and J usage is TRBJ2-1; a weak D match, TRBD1 (6 bases). The germline V gene encodes CDR1 MNHEY and CDR2 SMNVEV (reference sequence). V dropped 1 base and J dropped 0 bases, with 13 bases sitting between them. This CDR3 contains 17 residues. CDR3 DNA: TGTGCCAGCAGTTTATTGAGGGGGATGAGCTCCTACAATGAGCAGTTCTTC. It yields the protein CASSLLRGMSSYNEQFF.

The chain is built from TRBV7-9 and TRBJ2-7; TRBD2 matches 8 bases. Germline V gives CDR1 SEHNR, CDR2 FQNEAQ (reference sequence). The V segment lost 4 bases and the J segment 0 bases; nucleotides outside the gene matches: 5. The CDR3 length is 15 residues. CDR3 DNA: TGTGCCAGCAGCTCCGGGACTAGGAGCTCCTACGAGCAGTACTTC. The encoded protein is CASSSGTRSSYEQYF.

The rearrangement uses TRBV19 and TRBJ2-3; the D is unclear. Between the trimmed V and J ends, which lost 3 bases and 6 bases, there was a span of 7 bases. The CDR3 has 12 residues. The germline CDR1 and CDR2 sequences are LNHDA and SQIVND (reference sequence). The CDR3 nucleotides are TGTGCCAGTAGTATCCGGCGGGATACGCAGTATTTT. This encodes CASSIRRDTQYF.